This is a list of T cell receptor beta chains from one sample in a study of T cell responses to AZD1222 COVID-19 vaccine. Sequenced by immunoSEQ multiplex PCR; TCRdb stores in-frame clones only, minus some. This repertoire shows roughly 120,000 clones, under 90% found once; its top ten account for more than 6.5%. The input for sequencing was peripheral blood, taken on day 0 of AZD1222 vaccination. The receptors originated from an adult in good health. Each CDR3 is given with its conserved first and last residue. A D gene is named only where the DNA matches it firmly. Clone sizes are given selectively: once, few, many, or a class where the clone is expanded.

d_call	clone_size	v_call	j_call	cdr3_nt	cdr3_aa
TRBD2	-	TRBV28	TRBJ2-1	TGTGCCAGCAGTTTAGGGACTAGTGGCAATGAGCAGTTCTTC	CASSLGTSGNEQFF
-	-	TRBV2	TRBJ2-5	TGTGCCAGCATCGGGGCCGAAACCCAAGAGACCCAGTACTTC	CASIGAETQETQYF
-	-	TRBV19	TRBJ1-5	TGTGCCTCTCACCAGGACAGTAGCAATCAGCCCCAGCATTTT	CASHQDSSNQPQHF
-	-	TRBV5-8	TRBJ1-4	TGTGCCAGCAGCTTGGCCTCGTCAGGGTTTGAAAAACTGTTTTTT	CASSLASSGFEKLFF
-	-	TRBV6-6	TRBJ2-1	TGTGCCAGCAGCTCCCGGGGAAATGAGCAGTTCTTC	CASSSRGNEQFF
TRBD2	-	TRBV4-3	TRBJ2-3	TGCGCCAGCAGCCACGCCCCGGGACTAGCTGGCACAGATACGCAGTATTTT	CASSHAPGLAGTDTQYF
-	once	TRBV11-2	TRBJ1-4	TGTGCCAGCAGCTTAGCGACAGGCCGTCGAGAAAAACTGTTTTTT	CASSLATGRREKLFF
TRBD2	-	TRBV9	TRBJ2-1	TGTGCCAGCAGCGTGGGACTAGAAGCCTACAATGAGCAGTTCTTC	CASSVGLEAYNEQFF
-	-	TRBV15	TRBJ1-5	TGTGCCACCAGGGGAAACAATCAGCCCCAGCATTTT	CATRGNNQPQHF
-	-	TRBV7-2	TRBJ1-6	TGTGCCAGCAGCTTAGAGGTGTCGTCCTATAATTCACCCCTCCACTTT	CASSLEVSSYNSPLHF
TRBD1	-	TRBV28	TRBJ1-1	TGTGCCAGCAGCCAAGCAGGGACAGGGGGCTTAGCTTTCTTT	CASSQAGTGGLAFF
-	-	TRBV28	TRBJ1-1	TGTGCCAGCAGTTTACGGGGGGCTAACACTGAAGCTTTCTTT	CASSLRGANTEAFF
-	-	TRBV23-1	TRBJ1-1	TGCGCCAGCAGTCAGGCGGATTTCATGAACACTGAAGCTTTCTTT	CASSQADFMNTEAFF
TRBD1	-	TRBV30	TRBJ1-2	TGTGCCTGGAGGCCCTCCGGGACAGGGGCGCACTGGGGCTATGGCTACACCTTC	CAWRPSGTGAHWGYGYTF
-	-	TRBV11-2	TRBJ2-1	TGTGCCAGCAGCTTAATAGCAAATGAGCAGTTCTTC	CASSLIANEQFF